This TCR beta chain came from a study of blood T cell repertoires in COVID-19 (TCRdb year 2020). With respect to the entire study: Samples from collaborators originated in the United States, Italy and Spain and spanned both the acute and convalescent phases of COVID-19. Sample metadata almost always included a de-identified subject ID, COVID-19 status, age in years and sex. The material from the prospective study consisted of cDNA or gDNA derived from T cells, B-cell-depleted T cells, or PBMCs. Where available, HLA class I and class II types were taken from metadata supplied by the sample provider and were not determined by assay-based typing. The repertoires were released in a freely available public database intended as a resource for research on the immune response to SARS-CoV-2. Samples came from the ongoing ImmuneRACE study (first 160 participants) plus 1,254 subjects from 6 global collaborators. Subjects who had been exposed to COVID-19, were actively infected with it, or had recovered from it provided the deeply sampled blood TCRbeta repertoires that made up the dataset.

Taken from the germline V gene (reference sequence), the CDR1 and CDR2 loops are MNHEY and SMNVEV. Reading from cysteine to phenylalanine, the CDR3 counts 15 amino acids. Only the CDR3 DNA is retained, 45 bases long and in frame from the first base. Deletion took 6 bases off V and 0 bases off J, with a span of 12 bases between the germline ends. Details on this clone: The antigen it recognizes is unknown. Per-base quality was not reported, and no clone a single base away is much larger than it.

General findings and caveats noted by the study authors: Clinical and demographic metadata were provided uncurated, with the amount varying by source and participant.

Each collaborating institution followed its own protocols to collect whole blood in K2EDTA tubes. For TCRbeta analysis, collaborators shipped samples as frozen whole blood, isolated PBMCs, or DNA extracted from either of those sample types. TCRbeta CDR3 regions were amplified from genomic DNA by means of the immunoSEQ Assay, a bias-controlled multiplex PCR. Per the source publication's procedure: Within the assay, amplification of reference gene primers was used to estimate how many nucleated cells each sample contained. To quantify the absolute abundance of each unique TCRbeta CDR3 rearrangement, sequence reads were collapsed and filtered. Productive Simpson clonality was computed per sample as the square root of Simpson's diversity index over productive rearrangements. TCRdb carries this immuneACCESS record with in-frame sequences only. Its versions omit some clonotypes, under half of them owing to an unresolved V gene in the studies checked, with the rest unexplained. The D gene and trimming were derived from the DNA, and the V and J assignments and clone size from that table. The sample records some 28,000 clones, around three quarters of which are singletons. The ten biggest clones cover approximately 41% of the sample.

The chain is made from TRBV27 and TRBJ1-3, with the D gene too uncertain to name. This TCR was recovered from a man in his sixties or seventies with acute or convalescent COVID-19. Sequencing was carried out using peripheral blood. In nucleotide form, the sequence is TGTGCCAGCAGCCCCGGGAAAGACTCTGGAAACACCATATATTTT. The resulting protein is CASSPGKDSGNTIYF.